Below, one T cell receptor beta chain is given with its context. Its antigen remains undetermined. No much larger clone is present one base from it, and per-base qualities are unavailable. The axillary draining lymph nodes of breast cancer patients were the source of the lymph node samples. The instrument was an Illumina HiSeq 2000. Multiplex PCR amplification was used to generate the TCR beta chain libraries. High-throughput sequencing was used to analyze the amplified TCR beta chain products. TCRdb reworked the public reads: Q25 trimming with fastp, MiXCR clone assembly, productive beta chains retained. Each CDR3 protein appears once, grouped with its most common genes and DNA. The sample records around 230,000 distinct CDR3 sequences, approximately 29% of which are singletons. The top ten clones comprise about 1.4% of the sample. There are 13 amino acids in the CDR3, from cysteine to phenylalanine inclusive. Only the CDR3 DNA stays, 39 bases, in frame from base 1. V lost 1 base and J lost 5 bases; the stretch between them is 8 bases long. CDR1 and CDR2 were assigned from the germline V gene (reference sequence) as SGHAT and FQDESV.

The sample originates from a study of breast tumors, draining lymph nodes, adjacent tissues (dated by TCRdb to between 2015 and 2016). Regarding the complete study: In breast cancer patients, the study compared the TCR beta repertoires of tumor, adjacent nontumor tissue and axillary lymph nodes. The study was designed to assess the relationships and possible T-cell exchange between tumor, surrounding tissue and draining lymph node repertoires in human breast cancer. What the study reported, not specific to this receptor: The conclusion that tumor T cells originate in lymph nodes was framed as consistent with a hypothesis rather than directly demonstrated. The similarity between tumor and nontumor tissue repertoires was significantly greater in luminal-like breast cancer than in basal-like breast cancer. The data were considered consistent with most tumor T cells being derived from the lymph node and subsequently expanding within tumor tissue. Tumor T-cell repertoires showed less diversity than lymph node repertoires and more diversity than nontumor tissue repertoires, and tumor T-cell repertoires showed preferential V and J gene usage.

Sequences were obtained from axillary lymph node tissue. The TCR comes from a female donor with breast cancer. Some clones in this sample may be carry-over from other donors' samples. The chain joins TRBV11-1 to TRBJ1-1, with the identity of the D gene unclear. CDR3 reads: CASSLVKSTEAFF. The DNA is TGTGCCAGCAGCTTAGTAAAATCGACTGAAGCTTTCTTT.